Presented here are 5 T cell receptor beta chains from one specimen sequenced in a study of cytomegalovirus exposure and HLA in healthy donors. Vbeta (60) and Jbeta (13) primers were used in the PCR. The assay was immunoSEQ multiplex PCR, and TCRdb's table has in-frame clones only and misses some. Altogether tens of thousands of clones are present, approximately 80% being singletons, with the ten largest covering less than 3%. Sequencing was carried out using PBMCs. The receptors originated from a woman under 40 in good health and CMV-seronegative.

The rearrangement uses TRBV11-3 and TRBJ1-1; possibly TRBD1 for D (5 bases). The CDR3 extends over 15 amino acids. Per the germline V gene, CDR1 is SGHNT and CDR2 is YENEEA. V was clipped by 4 bases and J by 0 bases, with 12 bases between them. The CDR3 DNA sequence: TGTGCCAGCAGCTCCTCGGCAGGGATGAACACTGAAGCTTTCTTT. Translation gives CASSSSAGMNTEAFF.

The rearrangement uses TRBV19 and TRBJ2-7, with D possibly matching TRBD1 (5 bases). Trimming took 0 bases from V and 3 from J, leaving 12 bases between them. CDR1 is LNHDA, CDR2 SQIVND, per germline (reference sequence). This CDR3 spans 15 amino acids. CDR3 protein: CASSIDSGGHYEQYF. As DNA, the CDR3 is TGTGCCAGTAGTATAGATTCGGGCGGACACTACGAGCAGTACTTC.

The rearrangement uses TRBV7-2 and TRBJ1-1, with TRBD1 matching over 8 bases. This CDR3 comprises 15 residues. The germline CDR1 and CDR2 sequences are SGHTA and FQGNSA. J gave up 4 bases and V 1 base, and 5 bases lay outside the gene matches. Here the CDR3 reads CASSLGPRGPTEAFF. CDR3 DNA sequence: TGTGCCAGCAGCTTAGGGCCCAGGGGGCCCACTGAAGCTTTCTTT. The variable domain in full, completed from reference TRBV7-2 and TRBJ1-1, reads GAGVSQSPSNKVTEKGKDVELRCDPISGHTALYWYRQSLGQGLEFLIYFQGNSAPDKSGLPSDRFSAERTGGSVSTLTIQRTQQEDSAVYLCASSLGPRGPTEAFFGQGTRLTVV.

V is TRBV30 and J is TRBJ1-4; TRBD1 matches 11 bases. The CDR3 is 15 amino acids. V was clipped by 0 bases and J by 7 bases; unmatched bases: 4. Germline values: CDR1 GTSNPN, CDR2 SVGIG (reference sequence). The CDR3 DNA reads as TGTGCCTGGAGTGTATGGGGACAGGGGGTTGAAAAACTGTTTTTT. Amino acid sequence: CAWSVWGQGVEKLFF.

This clone was observed a few times. This chain links TRBV9 with TRBJ1-1; D ambiguous. This CDR3 is built from 13 residues. V gave up 3 bases and J gave up 0 bases, with 6 bases separating them. The germline V gene encodes CDR1 SGDLS and CDR2 YYNGEE. CDR3 DNA sequence: TGTGCCAGCAGCGAGAGTCTGAACACTGAAGCTTTCTTT. Its translation: CASSESLNTEAFF.